The present TCR beta chain was sequenced within a study of cytomegalovirus exposure and HLA in healthy donors. Germline values: CDR1 MNHEY, CDR2 SVGAGI. CDR3 size: 14 residues. V was pared by 2 bases and J by 6 bases, with 13 bases between. Primers for the PCR totalled 60 Vbeta and 13 Jbeta. Repertoires were generated with immunoSEQ multiplex PCR, while TCRdb's copy carries only in-frame clones and drops some. The data hold approximately 190,000 clones, with 75% to 80% observed a single time. The material sequenced was PBMCs. This TCR was recovered from a woman younger than 45 in good health and CMV-seropositive. The rearrangement links TRBV6-5 to TRBJ1-1, with D possibly being TRBD1 (5 bases). CDR3 sequence: CASSYAPGFSEAFF. The CDR3 coding sequence is TGTGCCAGCAGTTACGCCCCAGGGTTTTCTGAAGCTTTCTTT.